This T cell receptor (beta chain) was identified during a study of T cell repertoires in cytomegalovirus infection. Study overall: The authors relied on CMV epitopes, both recently identified HLA-C-restricted and well-studied HLA-B-restricted.

TCRdb reanalysed the reads using MiXCR and keeps one entry per CDR3 protein. The sample includes 71,000 or so distinct CDR3 sequences, approximately 22% of them seen just once. The V gene end was trimmed by 5 bases and the J gene end by 2 bases; junction bases not matched to a gene: 3. This CDR3 contains 15 residues. Per the germline V gene, CDR1 is MNHEY and CDR2 is SVGEGT. Study-wide points: Summed public TCR beta family frequency identified CMV carriers bearing the relevant HLA.

Concerning this clonotype itself: Its matching antigen is unknown.

The TCR comes from a human donor in good health (CMV status not recorded). Some clones in this sample may be carry-over from other donors' samples. Sequenced here: CD8+ T cells from cultured PBMCs, sampled from culture after CMV antigen stimulation. This sequence joins TRBV6-2 or TRBV6-3 and TRBJ1-5; 10 nucleotides match TRBD1. CDR3 residues: CASSGTGEGNQPQHF. Written as DNA, the CDR3 is TGTGCCAGCAGTGGGACAGGGGAGGGCAATCAGCCCCAGCATTTT.